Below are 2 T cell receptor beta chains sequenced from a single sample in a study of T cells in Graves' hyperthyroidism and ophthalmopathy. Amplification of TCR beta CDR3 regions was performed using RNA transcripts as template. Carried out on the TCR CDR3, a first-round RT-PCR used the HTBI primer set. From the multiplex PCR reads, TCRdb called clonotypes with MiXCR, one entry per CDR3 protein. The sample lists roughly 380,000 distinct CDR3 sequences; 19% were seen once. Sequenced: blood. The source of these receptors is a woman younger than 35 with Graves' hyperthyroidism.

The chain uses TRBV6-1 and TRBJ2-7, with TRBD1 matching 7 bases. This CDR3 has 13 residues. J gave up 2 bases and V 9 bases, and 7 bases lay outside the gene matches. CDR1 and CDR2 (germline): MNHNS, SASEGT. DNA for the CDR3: TGTGCCAGTGAAGGGGGCCTGACCTACGAGCAGTACTTC. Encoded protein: CASEGGLTYEQYF.

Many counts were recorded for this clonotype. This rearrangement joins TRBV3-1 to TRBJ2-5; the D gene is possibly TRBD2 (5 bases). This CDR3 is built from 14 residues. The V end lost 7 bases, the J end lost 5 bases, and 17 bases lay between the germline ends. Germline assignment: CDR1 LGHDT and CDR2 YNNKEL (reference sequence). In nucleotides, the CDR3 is TGTGCCAGCAATCCGGACTCACCCGGGGAGACCCAGTACTTC. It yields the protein CASNPDSPGETQYF.